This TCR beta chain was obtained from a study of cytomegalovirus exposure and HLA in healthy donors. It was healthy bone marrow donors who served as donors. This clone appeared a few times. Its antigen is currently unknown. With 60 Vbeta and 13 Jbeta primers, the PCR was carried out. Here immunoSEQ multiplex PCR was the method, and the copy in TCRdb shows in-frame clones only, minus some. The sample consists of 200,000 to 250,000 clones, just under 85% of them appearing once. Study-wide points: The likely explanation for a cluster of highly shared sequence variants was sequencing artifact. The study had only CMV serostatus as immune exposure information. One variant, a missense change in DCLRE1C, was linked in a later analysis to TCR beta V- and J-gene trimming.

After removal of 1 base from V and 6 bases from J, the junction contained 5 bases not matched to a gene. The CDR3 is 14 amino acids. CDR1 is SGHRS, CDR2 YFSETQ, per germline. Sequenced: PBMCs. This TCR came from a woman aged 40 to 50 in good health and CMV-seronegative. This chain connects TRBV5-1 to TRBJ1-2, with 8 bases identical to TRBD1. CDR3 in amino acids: CASSLLQGVDGYTF. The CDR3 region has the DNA TGCGCCAGCAGCTTGCTACAGGGGGTGGATGGCTACACCTTC.